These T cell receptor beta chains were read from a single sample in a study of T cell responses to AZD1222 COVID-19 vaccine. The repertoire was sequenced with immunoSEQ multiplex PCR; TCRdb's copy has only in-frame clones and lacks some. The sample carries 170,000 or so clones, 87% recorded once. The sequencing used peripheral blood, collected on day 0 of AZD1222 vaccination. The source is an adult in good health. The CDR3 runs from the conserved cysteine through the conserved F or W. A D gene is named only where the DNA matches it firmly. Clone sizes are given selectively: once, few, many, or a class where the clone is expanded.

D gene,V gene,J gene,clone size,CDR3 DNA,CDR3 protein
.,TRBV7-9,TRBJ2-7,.,TGTGCCAGCAGCCCCGGGACACACCTGGAGGAGCAGTACTTC,CASSPGTHLEEQYF
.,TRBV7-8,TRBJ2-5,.,TGTGCCAGCAGGCACAGGGCAATTAAATGGGAGACCCAGTACTTC,CASRHRAIKWETQYF
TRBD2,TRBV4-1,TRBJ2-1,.,TGCGCCAGCAGCAGAACCGGGACTAGCGGGATGAATGAGCAGTTCTTC,CASSRTGTSGMNEQFF
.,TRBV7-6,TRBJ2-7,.,TGTGCCAGCAGCTTTGGGTCCGACTACGAGCAGTACTTC,CASSFGSDYEQYF
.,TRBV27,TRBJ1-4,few,TGTGCCAGCAGTTTATCCGGGGATGTAAATGAAAAACTGTTTTTT,CASSLSGDVNEKLFF
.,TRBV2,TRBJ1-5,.,TGTGCCAGCGTAGATCGGCAGGCTAGCAATCAGCCCCAGCATTTT,CASVDRQASNQPQHF
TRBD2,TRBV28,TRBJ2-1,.,TGTGCCAGCAGTTCAAGACTAGCGTGGTTCTTC,CASSSRLAWFF
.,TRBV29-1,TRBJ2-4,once,TGCAGCGTTGCGGTATTAGGTCGATCGGGCCTCTTAGCCAAAAACATTCAGTACTTC,CSVAVLGRSGLLAKNIQYF
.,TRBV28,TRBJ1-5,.,TGTGCCAGCAGTTTAGGTCAGAAACACGAGCCCCAGCATTTT,CASSLGQKHEPQHF
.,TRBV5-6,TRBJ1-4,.,TGTGCCAGCAGCTTGTTCGGGCCTGCAACTAATGAAAAACTGTTTTTT,CASSLFGPATNEKLFF
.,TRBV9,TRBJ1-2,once,TGTGCCAGCAGCGTAGAATCTTCGGCTACCTATGGCTACACCTTC,CASSVESSATYGYTF
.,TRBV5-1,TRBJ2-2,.,TGCGCCAGCAGCCAGGGGCTAGCGAAGGGCGGGGAGCTGTTTTTT,CASSQGLAKGGELFF
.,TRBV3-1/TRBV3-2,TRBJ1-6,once,TGTGCCAGCAGCCCGGGATCCGGGGCACTCAATTCACCCCTCCACTTT,CASSPGSGALNSPLHF
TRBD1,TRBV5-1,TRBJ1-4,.,TGCGCCAGCAGCAAAGGGACAGTGAGAACTAATGAAAAACTGTTTTTT,CASSKGTVRTNEKLFF
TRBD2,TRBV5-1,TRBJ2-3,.,TGCGCCAGCAGCCAAACCGGGACTAGCGGGAGAGAGACAGATACGCAGTATTTT,CASSQTGTSGRETDTQYF
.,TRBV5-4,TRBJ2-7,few,TGTGCCAGCAGCTTGCGAGGGGAAGGGAACTACGAGCAGTACTTC,CASSLRGEGNYEQYF
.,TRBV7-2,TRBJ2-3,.,TGTGCCAGCAGCTCCCCCGGCACAGATACGCAGTATTTT,CASSSPGTDTQYF
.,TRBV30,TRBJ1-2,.,TGTGCCTGGAGTGTATGGGTGGTTGACAGTAGGAACTATGGCTACACCTTC,CAWSVWVVDSRNYGYTF
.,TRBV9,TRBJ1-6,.,TGTGCCAGCAGCGTAGCTTTAAACTATAATTCACCCCTCCACTTT,CASSVALNYNSPLHF
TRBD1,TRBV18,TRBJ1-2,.,TGTGCCAGCTCTCGACTGGACAGGGACCTTGCGAGTGGCTACACCTTC,CASSRLDRDLASGYTF
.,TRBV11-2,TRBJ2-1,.,TGTGCCAGCAGCTCCATTCTAGTTAGCTCCTACAATGAGCAGTTCTTC,CASSSILVSSYNEQFF
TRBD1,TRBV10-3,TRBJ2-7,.,TGTGCCATCAGTGAAGGGGACAGGGGGCCCCACGAGCAGTACTTC,CAISEGDRGPHEQYF
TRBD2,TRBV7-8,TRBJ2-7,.,TGTGCCAGCAGCTTCGCTAGCGGGAGTTCCTACGAGCAGTACTTC,CASSFASGSSYEQYF
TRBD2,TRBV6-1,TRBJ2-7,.,TGTGCCAGCAGTGCGACCGGGGCTAGCGGGAGCTACTACGAGCAGTACTTC,CASSATGASGSYYEQYF
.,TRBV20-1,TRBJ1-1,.,TGCAGTCCCATCCGGCCTTCGGAAGCTTTCTTT,CSPIRPSEAFF
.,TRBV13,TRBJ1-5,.,TGTGCCAGCAGCCCATCAAGACAGAGCAATCAGCCCCAGCATTTT,CASSPSRQSNQPQHF
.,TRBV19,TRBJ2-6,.,TGTGCCAGTAGTGGGGGTTCCGGGGCCAACGTCCTGACTTTC,CASSGGSGANVLTF
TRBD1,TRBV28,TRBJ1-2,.,TGTGCCAGCAGTAGACAGGGCTATGGCTACACCTTC,CASSRQGYGYTF
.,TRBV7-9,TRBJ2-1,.,TGTGCCAGCAGCTTGGGGCGAGGGGACCGTAGGAACAATGAGCAGTTCTTC,CASSLGRGDRRNNEQFF
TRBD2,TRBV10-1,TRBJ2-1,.,TGCGCCAGCCTCGGACCGGGACTAGCGGGAGTTAATGAGCAGTTCTTC,CASLGPGLAGVNEQFF